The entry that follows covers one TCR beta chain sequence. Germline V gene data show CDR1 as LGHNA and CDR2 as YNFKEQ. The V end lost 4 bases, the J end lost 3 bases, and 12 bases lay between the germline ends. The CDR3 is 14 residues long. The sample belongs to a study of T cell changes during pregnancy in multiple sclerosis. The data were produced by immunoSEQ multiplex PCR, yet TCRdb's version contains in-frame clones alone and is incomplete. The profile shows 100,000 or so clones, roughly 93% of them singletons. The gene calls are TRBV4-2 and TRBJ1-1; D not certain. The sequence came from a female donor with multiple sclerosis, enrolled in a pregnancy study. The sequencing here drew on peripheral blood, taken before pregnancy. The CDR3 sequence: CASSLRGIDTEAFF. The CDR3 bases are TGTGCCAGCAGCCTCCGGGGAATCGACACTGAAGCTTTCTTT.